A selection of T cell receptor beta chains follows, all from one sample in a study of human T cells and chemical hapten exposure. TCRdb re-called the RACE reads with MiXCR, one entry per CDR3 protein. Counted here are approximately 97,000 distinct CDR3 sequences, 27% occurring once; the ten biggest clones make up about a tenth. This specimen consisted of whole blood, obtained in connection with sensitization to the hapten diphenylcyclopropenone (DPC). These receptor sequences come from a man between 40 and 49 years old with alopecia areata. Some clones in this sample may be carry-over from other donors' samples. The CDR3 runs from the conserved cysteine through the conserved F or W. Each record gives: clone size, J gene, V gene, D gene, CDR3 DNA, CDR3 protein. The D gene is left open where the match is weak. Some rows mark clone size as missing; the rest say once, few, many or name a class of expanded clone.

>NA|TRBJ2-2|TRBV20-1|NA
TGCAGTGCGAGGGATCGGACTGAGAACACCGGGGAGCTGTTTTTT
CSARDRTENTGELFF
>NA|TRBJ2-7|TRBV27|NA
TGTGCCAGCAGTACCGACAGGTTCTACGAGCAGTACTTC
CASSTDRFYEQYF
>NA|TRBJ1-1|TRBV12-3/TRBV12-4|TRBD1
TGTGCCAGCAGTTCCAGGACAGGGCGGACTGAAGCTTTCTTT
CASSSRTGRTEAFF
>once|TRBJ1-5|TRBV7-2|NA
TGTGCCAGCAGCCCCCAGAGGGATCAGCCCCAGCATTTT
CASSPQRDQPQHF
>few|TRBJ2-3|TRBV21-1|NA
TGTGCCAGCAGCAAAAGGCAGGGGTCGTCAGATACGCAGTATTTT
CASSKRQGSSDTQYF
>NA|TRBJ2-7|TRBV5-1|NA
TGCGCCAGCAGCTTGGCCCCGGACCTCTCCTACGAGCAGTACTTC
CASSLAPDLSYEQYF
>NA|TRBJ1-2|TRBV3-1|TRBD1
TGTGCCAGCAGCCAAACCCAGGGGGCTTACGGGTATGGCTACACCTTC
CASSQTQGAYGYGYTF
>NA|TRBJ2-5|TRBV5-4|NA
TGTGCCAGCAATTACCGGGGTAGAGAGACCCAGTACTTC
CASNYRGRETQYF
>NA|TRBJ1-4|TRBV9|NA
TGTGCCAGCAGCGTAGCTGGGCAGCCTAATGAAAAACTGTTTTTT
CASSVAGQPNEKLFF
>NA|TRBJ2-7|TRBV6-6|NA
TGTGCCAGCAGTCACAAGTACGAGCAGTACTTC
CASSHKYEQYF
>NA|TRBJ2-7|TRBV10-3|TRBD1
TGTGCCATCAGCCGGACAGGGGGCTACGAGCAGTACTTC
CAISRTGGYEQYF
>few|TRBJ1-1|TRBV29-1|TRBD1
TGCAGCGTTGAGGCTGACAGGGGCCCTGAAGCTTTCTTT
CSVEADRGPEAFF
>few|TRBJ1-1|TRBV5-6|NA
TGTGCCAGCAGGTTGGGGGGGGGAGGCACTGAAGCTTTCTTT
CASRLGGGGTEAFF
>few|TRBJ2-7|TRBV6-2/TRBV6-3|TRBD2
TGTGCCAGCAGTACTAGCGGGAGCTCCTACGAGCAGTACTTC
CASSTSGSSYEQYF
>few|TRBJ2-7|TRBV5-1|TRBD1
TGCGCCAGCAGCTTGTCCGGGACAGACTACGAGCAGTACTTC
CASSLSGTDYEQYF
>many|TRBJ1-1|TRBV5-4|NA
TGTGCCAGCAGCGGGTACCAGGGGACGGCTTTCTTT
CASSGYQGTAFF
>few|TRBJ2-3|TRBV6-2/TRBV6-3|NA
TGTGCCAGCAGTTACTCGCCGACTAGTGGTACGCAGTATTTT
CASSYSPTSGTQYF
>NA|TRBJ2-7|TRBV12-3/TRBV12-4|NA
TGTGCCAGCAGTTTAGGCCTCAGCGCCTACGAGCAGTACTTC
CASSLGLSAYEQYF
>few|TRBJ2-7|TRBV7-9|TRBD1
TGTGCCAGCAGCTTCCCGGGACAGGGTTTGTACGAGCAGTACTTC
CASSFPGQGLYEQYF
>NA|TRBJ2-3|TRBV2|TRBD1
TGTGCCAGCAGTGACCGGGGACAGAGCGATACGCAGTATTTT
CASSDRGQSDTQYF
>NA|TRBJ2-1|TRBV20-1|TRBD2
TGCAGTGCTAGAGTTCGCGGGAGTAAGGATGAGCAGTTCTTC
CSARVRGSKDEQFF
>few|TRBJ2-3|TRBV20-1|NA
TGCAGTGCTAGTGGGGCCACCTCTAGCACAGATACGCAGTATTTT
CSASGATSSTDTQYF
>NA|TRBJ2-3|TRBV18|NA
TGTGCCAGCTCACACAACACGGGAGACACAGATACGCAGTATTTT
CASSHNTGDTDTQYF
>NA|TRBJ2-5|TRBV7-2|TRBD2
TGTGCCAGCAGCTCGGGGGGGGAGACCCAGTACTTC
CASSSGGETQYF
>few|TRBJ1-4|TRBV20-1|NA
TGCAGTACCCCGGACGGGGAAAAACTGTTTTTT
CSTPDGEKLFF
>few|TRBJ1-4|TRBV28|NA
TGTGCCAGCAGTGCCGCTTTGGGTGGTCGGGAAAAACTGTTTTTT
CASSAALGGREKLFF
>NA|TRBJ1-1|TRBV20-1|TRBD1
TGCAGTGCTCCCAACCCAGGGGGAGGGTACACTGAAGCTTTCTTT
CSAPNPGGGYTEAFF
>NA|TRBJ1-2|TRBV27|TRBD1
TGTGCCAGCAGCCCCGACAGGGGGCACGTGCTCGGCTACACCTTC
CASSPDRGHVLGYTF
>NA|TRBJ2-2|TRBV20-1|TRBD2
TGCAGTGCTAGAGAAAGGGCGGGAGGAGGGACCGGGGAGCTGTTTTTT
CSARERAGGGTGELFF
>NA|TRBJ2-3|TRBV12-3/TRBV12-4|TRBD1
TGTGCCAGCATCCCGGGACAGGGTCCAGATACGCAGTATTTT
CASIPGQGPDTQYF
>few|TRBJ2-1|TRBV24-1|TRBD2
TGTGCCACCAGTGACCCCCTAGCGGGAGGGCCTAATGAGCAGTTCTTC
CATSDPLAGGPNEQFF
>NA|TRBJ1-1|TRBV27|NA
TGTGCCAGCAGTTCCGGGGTTAGCACTGAAGCTTTCTTT
CASSSGVSTEAFF
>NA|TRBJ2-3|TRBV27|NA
TGTGCCAGCAGTCTCAAAGGTTGGACAGATACGCAGTATTTT
CASSLKGWTDTQYF
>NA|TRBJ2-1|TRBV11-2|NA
TGTGCCAGCAGCCCCCTCTATGAGCAGTTCTTC
CASSPLYEQFF
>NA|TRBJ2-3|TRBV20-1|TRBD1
TGCAGTGCTAGAAGTCCGGGACAGGGGCCAGATACGCAGTATTTT
CSARSPGQGPDTQYF
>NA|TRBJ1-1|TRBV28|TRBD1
TGTGCCAGCAGTTCCCTGGGGACAGGGGGTTTCAACACTGAAGCTTTCTTT
CASSSLGTGGFNTEAFF
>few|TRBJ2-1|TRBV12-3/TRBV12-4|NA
TGTGCCAGCAGTGGCGGGATATATGAGCAGTTCTTC
CASSGGIYEQFF
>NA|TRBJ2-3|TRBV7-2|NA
TGTGCCAGCAGCGCTCTTGGCGCGACAGATACGCAGTATTTT
CASSALGATDTQYF
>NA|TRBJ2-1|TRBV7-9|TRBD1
TGTGCCAGCAGCTTAACAGGGGTAGGGGAGCAGTTCTTC
CASSLTGVGEQFF
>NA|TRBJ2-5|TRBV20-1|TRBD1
TGCAGTGCTAGAGACGGACAGGGCCTCCAAGAGACCCAGTACTTC
CSARDGQGLQETQYF
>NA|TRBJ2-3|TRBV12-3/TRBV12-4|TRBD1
TGTGCCAGCAGTGGACAGGCGAGCTCAGATACGCAGTATTTT
CASSGQASSDTQYF
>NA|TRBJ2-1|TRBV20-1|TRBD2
TGCAGTGCGAGACTAGCGGGAGTGAGGAATGAGCAGTTCTTC
CSARLAGVRNEQFF
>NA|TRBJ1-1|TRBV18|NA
TGTGCCAGCTCACCGGAAGCAGGGCTTAACACTGAAGCTTTCTTT
CASSPEAGLNTEAFF
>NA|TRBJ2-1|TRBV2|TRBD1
TGTGCCAGCAGTTCAGGACAGGGACCGTTCTTC
CASSSGQGPFF
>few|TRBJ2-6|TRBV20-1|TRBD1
TGCAGTGCTAGAGACAGGGACAGGACCTCTGGGGCCAACGTCCTGACTTTC
CSARDRDRTSGANVLTF
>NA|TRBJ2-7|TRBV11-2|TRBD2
TGTGCCAGCAGCTTAATCCGGGCTAGCGGGAACTACGAGCAGTACTTC
CASSLIRASGNYEQYF
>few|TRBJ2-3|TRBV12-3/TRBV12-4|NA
TGTGCCAGCAGTTTACTACAGGAAATCAATTCAGATACGCAGTATTTT
CASSLLQEINSDTQYF
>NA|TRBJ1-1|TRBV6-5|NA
TGTGCCAGCAGTCCCGCAAGGGGTATGAACACTGAAGCTTTCTTT
CASSPARGMNTEAFF